One and the same sample provided the 16 T cell receptor beta chains below, sequenced in a study of shared clonotypes between healthy human individuals. Measured with immunoSEQ multiplex PCR; TCRdb has only the in-frame clones, and not every one. This repertoire shows some 2,100,000 clones, more than 90% found once; its top ten account for about 0.13%. Sequencing was carried out using naive CD4+ T cells sorted from blood. The subset is: CD45RA+ positively selected. The receptors derive from a man aged 18 to 30 in good health.

The V call is TRBV5-1, the J call TRBJ2-5; D is unresolved. The V gene's germline CDR1 is SGHRS and CDR2 YFSETQ. V lost 2 bases and J lost 0, with 5 bases in between. The CDR3 loop spans 13 amino acids. CDR3: CASSFGNQETQYF. In DNA form, the CDR3 reads TGCGCCAGCAGCTTTGGGAACCAAGAGACCCAGTACTTC.

The chain combines TRBV2 with TRBJ1-2, with D maybe TRBD1 (6 bases). The germline CDR1 and CDR2 sequences are SNHLY and FYNNEI. V lost 8 bases to trimming and J lost 8 bases, with 24 bases between them. The CDR3 has 15 amino acids. The CDR3 DNA follows: TGTGCCAGCTGTGGTGTCATGAGGGGGGTTGGCGGCTACACCTTC. It translates to CASCGVMRGVGGYTF.

CDR3 DNA sequence: TGTGCCAGCAGTGAATATAGGGCAGCGAACACCGGGGAGCTGTTTTTT. Translating it yields CASSEYRAANTGELFF. This rearrangement joins TRBV6-1 to TRBJ2-2, with D unresolved. The CDR3 is 16 residues long. Trimming took 2 bases from V and 0 from J, leaving 10 bases between them. Germline V gene lookup returns CDR1 MNHNS and CDR2 SASEGT.

The chain carries TRBV10-2 and TRBJ2-7, with D possibly being TRBD1 (5 bases). Deletions cut 8 bases from V and 5 bases from J, with 13 bases between. This CDR3 region has 12 residues. Per the germline V gene, CDR1 is WSHSY and CDR2 is SAAADI. The CDR3 protein is CASSDTTHEQYF. As DNA, the CDR3 is TGCGCCAGCTCGGACACGACCCACGAGCAGTACTTC.

This clone was detected only once. V is TRBV2 and J is TRBJ2-2, with TRBD2 identical over 12 bases. The CDR3 has 16 amino acids. Germline values: CDR1 SNHLY, CDR2 FYNNEI. Trimming at V came to 6 bases and at J to 6 bases, leaving 8 bases not matched to a gene. The CDR3 region has the DNA TGTGCCAGCAGAGATCGACTAGCGGGAGAGGCCGGGGAGCTGTTTTTT. Residues: CASRDRLAGEAGELFF.

This clone was counted once. Additional DNA sequences in this sample encode the identical CDR3. The chain joins TRBV30 to TRBJ2-5, with D uncertain. The CDR3 loop spans 12 amino acids. Per germline, CDR1 GTSNPN and CDR2 SVGIG (reference sequence). Trimming stripped 1 base from V and 4 bases from J, with 7 bases between. CDR3 DNA sequence: TGTGCCTGGAGTGCAGCCAGAGAGACCCAGTACTTC. Its translation is CAWSAARETQYF.

The CDR3 protein is CASSATANYGYTF. The DNA for the CDR3 is TGTGCCAGCAGCGCAACAGCTAACTATGGCTACACCTTC. The genes are TRBV9 and TRBJ1-2; D gene ambiguous. CDR1 is SGDLS, CDR2 YYNGEE, per germline. Trimming removed 3 bases from V and 0 bases from J, with 6 bases in between. This CDR3 contains 13 residues. The whole variable domain, remainder taken from reference TRBV9 and TRBJ1-2, is DSGVTQTPKHLITATGQRVTLRCSPRSGDLSVYWYQQSLDQGLQFLIQYYNGEERAKGNILERFSAQQFPDLHSELNLSSLELGDSALYFCASSATANYGYTFGSGTRLTVV.

V and J are TRBV6-5 and TRBJ2-3; the D is unclear. The V and J ends lost 6 bases and 0 bases respectively, with 10 bases between them. The length of the CDR3 is 14 residues. The germline V gene has CDR1 MNHEY and CDR2 SVGAGI. CDR3 DNA sequence: TGTGCCAGCAGACGATCCGCCAGCACAGATACGCAGTATTTT. It yields the protein CASRRSASTDTQYF.

This chain connects TRBV20-1 to TRBJ1-1; D unresolved. V lost 6 bases and J lost 7, with 12 bases in between. Germline CDR1 and CDR2: DFQATT and SNEGSKA (reference sequence). This CDR3 has 11 residues. The CDR3 region has the DNA TGCAGTGCCTACCGGACGGTTGAAGCTTTCTTT. It translates to CSAYRTVEAFF.

The chain has TRBV5-4 and TRBJ1-2; a possible D gene is TRBD1 (6 bases). CDR3 length equals 16 residues. With 3 bases removed from V and 1 base from J, the gap between germline ends came to 16 bases. CDR1 SGHNT and CDR2 YYREEE come from the germline V gene (reference sequence). CDR3 loop: CASSSGGGPSNYGYTF. The CDR3 DNA follows: TGTGCCAGCAGCTCCGGAGGGGGTCCCAGTAACTATGGCTACACCTTC.

This clone has only one observation. The chain has TRBV7-8 and TRBJ2-1, with TRBD2 as a possible D gene (7 bases). The CDR3 consists of 16 residues. The germline V gene has CDR1 SGHVS and CDR2 FQNEAQ. The V end lost 3 bases, the J end lost 0 bases, and 12 bases lay between the germline ends. The CDR3 DNA follows: TGTGCCAGCAGCTTGGGGGGGGCGAGCTCCTACAATGAGCAGTTCTTC. Encoded protein: CASSLGGASSYNEQFF.

Points on this clone: The same CDR3 arises from other DNA sequences in this sample as well. The chain recombines TRBV18 with TRBJ2-2; no reliable D call. CDR1 and CDR2 from the germline V gene are KGHSH and LQKENI. V shed 2 bases and J shed 5 bases, with 6 bases lying between them. CDR3 length: 13 residues. The CDR3 protein is CASSPSRTGELFF. In DNA form, the CDR3 reads TGTGCCAGCTCACCATCAAGAACCGGGGAGCTGTTTTTT.

V gene TRBV30 combines with J gene TRBJ2-7; no clear D. Trimming took off 0 bases at V and 4 bases at J, with 10 bases between the two ends. The germline V gene has CDR1 GTSNPN and CDR2 SVGIG (reference sequence). CDR3 length equals 13 residues. For the CDR3, the DNA is TGTGCCTGGAGTGTAACTGAAGGGTACGAGCAGTACTTC. Translating gives CAWSVTEGYEQYF. Using reference TRBV30 and TRBJ2-7 for the parts outside the CDR3, the full variable domain is SQTIHQWPATLVQPVGSPLSLECTVEGTSNPNLYWYRQAAGRGLQLLFYSVGIGQISSEVPQNLSASRPQDRQFILSSKKLLLSDSGFYLCAWSVTEGYEQYFGPGTRLTVT.

The rearrangement uses TRBV7-9 and TRBJ1-6, with 10 nucleotides matching TRBD1. V gave up 5 bases and J gave up 1 base; unmatched junction bases: 5. Germline CDR1 and CDR2: SEHNR and FQNEAQ (reference sequence). The CDR3 spans 17 residues. This CDR3 reads CASSRPGQGSYNSPLHF. In DNA form, the CDR3 reads TGTGCCAGCAGCCGTCCGGGACAGGGGTCCTATAATTCACCCCTCCACTTT.

The chain links TRBV25-1 to TRBJ2-4; perhaps TRBD1 as D (5 bases). Trimming cost V 4 bases and J 8 bases, with 6 bases left between them. The CDR3 is 11 amino acids. Germline lookup yields CDR1 MGHDK and CDR2 SYGVNS. Written as DNA, the CDR3 is TGTGCCAGCAGTGGACAGCACATTCAGTACTTC. The encoded protein is CASSGQHIQYF.

The rearrangement links TRBV30 to TRBJ1-3; D remains ambiguous. Germline V gives CDR1 GTSNPN, CDR2 SVGIG (reference sequence). The CDR3 is 13 residues long. Trimming took 4 bases from V and 2 from J, leaving 9 bases between them. The CDR3 is CAWIPGAGNTIYF. The CDR3 DNA is TGTGCCTGGATTCCGGGAGCTGGAAACACCATATATTTT.